Below are 16 T cell receptor beta chains sequenced from a single sample in a study of a mutant IDH1 vaccine in newly diagnosed glioma. Repertoires were generated with immunoSEQ multiplex PCR, while TCRdb's copy carries only in-frame clones and drops some. The table records 110,000 or so clones, about nine tenths of them present only once. No antigen is known for these receptors. Time point in this sample: week 11, during vaccination. The content of each vaccine dose was 300 ug of mutant IDH1 20-mer peptide, and topical imiquimod accompanied it. The sample consisted of PBMCs, taken from a glioma patient whose treatment included an IDH1 peptide vaccine. All receptors come from a woman in her forties or fifties with glioma.

This clone was observed once. The CDR3 loop reads CSVVGQGANVLTF. The CDR3 DNA is TGCAGCGTTGTGGGGCAAGGGGCCAACGTCCTGACTTTC. The V and J genes are TRBV29-1 and TRBJ2-6, with D possibly matching TRBD1 (5 bases). The germline gives CDR1 SQVTM, CDR2 ANQGSEA. CDR3 length: 13 amino acids. V gave up 4 bases and J gave up 4 bases, with 8 bases separating them.

This clone came up once. V gene TRBV27 combines with J gene TRBJ1-2; D is perhaps TRBD1 (5 bases). The CDR3 runs to 13 residues. The V gene's germline CDR1 is MNHEY and CDR2 SMNVEV (reference sequence). V dropped 5 bases and J dropped 5 bases, with 12 bases sitting between them. In DNA, the CDR3 is TGTGCCAGCAGTCCTACAGGTACTTATGGCTACACCTTC. This codes for CASSPTGTYGYTF.

About this clone: In the same sample, other DNA sequences code for this CDR3. The chain uses TRBV20-1 and TRBJ2-5, with D unclear. This CDR3 is built from 11 residues. V shed 3 bases and J shed 4 bases, with 6 bases lying between them. Germline V lookup: CDR1 DFQATT, CDR2 SNEGSKA (reference sequence). The DNA of the CDR3 is TGCAGTGCTAGGGTTGGAGAGACCCAGTACTTC. Amino acids: CSARVGETQYF.

About this clone itself: The same CDR3 arises from other DNA sequences in this sample as well. The rearrangement joins TRBV29-1 to TRBJ1-2, with D maybe TRBD1 (5 bases). Between the trimmed V and J ends, which lost 3 bases and 8 bases, there was a span of 10 bases. CDR1 is SQVTM, CDR2 ANQGSEA, per germline. There are 11 residues in the CDR3. The CDR3 spells CSVDRGGGYTF. DNA for the CDR3: TGCAGCGTTGATCGGGGCGGGGGCTACACCTTC.

V usage is TRBV10-3 and J usage is TRBJ1-4; 8 bases line up with TRBD1. Germline trimming cut 10 bases from V and 3 bases from J; bases unmatched to any gene: 7. The CDR3 is 14 amino acids. CDR1 ENHRY and CDR2 SYGVKD come from the germline V gene. This CDR3 is CATQGAGANEKLFF. CDR3 coding DNA: TGTGCCACCCAGGGGGCGGGGGCTAATGAAAAACTGTTTTTT.

J is TRBJ1-1 and V is TRBV18, with TRBD1 matching 8 bases. The ends lost 11 bases at V and 4 bases at J; junction bases unmatched: 6. The CDR3 runs to 12 residues. The germline V gene encodes CDR1 KGHSH and CDR2 LQKENI. The CDR3 loop is CARRGLITEAFF. The DNA for the CDR3 is TGTGCCCGCAGGGGGCTGATCACTGAAGCTTTCTTT. The full variable domain, rest sourced from reference TRBV18 and TRBJ1-1, is NAGVMQNPRHLVRRRGQEARLRCSPMKGHSHVYWYRQLPEEGLKFMVYLQKENIIDESGMPKERFSAEFPKEGPSILRIQQVVRGDSAAYFCARRGLITEAFFGQGTRLTVV.

J is TRBJ1-3 and V is TRBV19, with no clear D. The CDR3 extends over 13 amino acids. Trimming took 6 bases from V and 0 from J, leaving 6 bases between them. Looked up from germline, CDR1 is LNHDA and CDR2 is SQIVND (reference sequence). The DNA of the CDR3 is TGTGCCAGTAGAGCCAACTCTGGAAACACCATATATTTT. Translating gives CASRANSGNTIYF.

The chain recombines TRBV6-5 with TRBJ2-7; possibly TRBD1 for D (5 bases). Trimming removed 4 bases from V and 1 base from J, with 8 bases in between. This CDR3 contains 13 residues. The germline gives CDR1 MNHEY, CDR2 SVGAGI. CDR3 sequence (DNA): TGTGCCAGCAGTTTTGACAGATCCTACGAGCAGTACTTC. Translation gives CASSFDRSYEQYF.

This chain uses TRBV4-2 with TRBJ1-1; D uncertain. CDR3 length equals 12 residues. The V and J ends lost 4 bases and 1 base respectively, with 4 bases between them. Germline V gene sequence: CDR1 LGHNA, CDR2 YNFKEQ. In DNA form, the CDR3 reads TGTGCCAGCAGCCCAGAGAACACTGAAGCTTTCTTT. It yields the protein CASSPENTEAFF.

The rearrangement uses TRBV11-3 and TRBJ2-1; perhaps D is TRBD1 or TRBD2 (5 bases each). The V gene's germline CDR1 is SGHNT and CDR2 YENEEA. V was shortened by 0 bases and J by 9 bases, with 15 bases between the two germline ends. The CDR3 consists of 15 residues. The CDR3 DNA reads as TGTGCCAGCAGCTTAGAGTCGGGACGATCCGGTGAGCAGTTCTTC. It yields the protein CASSLESGRSGEQFF.

The chain links TRBV4-1 to TRBJ2-1; D is ambiguous. Trimming removed 0 bases at V and 4 bases at J, with 7 bases between. The CDR3 is 14 residues long. Germline V gene data show CDR1 as MGHRA and CDR2 as YSYEKL. CDR3 residues: CASSQDTRYNEQFF. The CDR3 DNA reads as TGCGCCAGCAGCCAAGATACCCGTTACAATGAGCAGTTCTTC.

V and J are TRBV18 and TRBJ2-3; a possible D gene is TRBD1 (7 bases). Trimming cost V 3 bases and J 3 bases, with 19 bases left between them. Germline V gene lookup returns CDR1 KGHSH and CDR2 LQKENI. This CDR3 is built from 17 residues. The CDR3, as DNA: TGTGCCAGCTCACCGACAGGGAGACTAGGTGGAACAGATACGCAGTATTTT. Its translation is CASSPTGRLGGTDTQYF.

This sequence joins TRBV7-2 and TRBJ2-6; D ambiguous. V was cut by 1 base and J by 0 bases, with 4 bases left in between. CDR1 SGHTA and CDR2 FQGNSA come from the germline V gene. CDR3 length: 15 amino acids. In DNA, the CDR3 is TGTGCCAGCAGCTTAGTTGGCTCTGGGGCCAACGTCCTGACTTTC. Encoded protein: CASSLVGSGANVLTF.

This rearrangement joins TRBV5-1 to TRBJ1-1; 9 bases line up with TRBD1. After removal of 4 bases from V and 3 bases from J, the junction contained 13 bases not matched to a gene. The CDR3 is made up of 17 amino acids. Germline CDR1 is SGHRS and CDR2 is YFSETQ. In DNA, the CDR3 is TGCGCCAGCAGCCGTGGCACAGGGGGCTCCGATTACACTGAAGCTTTCTTT. Translation: CASSRGTGGSDYTEAFF.

The chain employs TRBV2 and TRBJ2-7, with TRBD2 matching 8 bases. The CDR3 spans 15 residues. In germline, CDR1 is SNHLY, CDR2 FYNNEI. Trimming cost V 0 bases and J 3 bases; bases outside gene matches: 4. The CDR3 sequence: CASSEATTSDYEQYF. The CDR3, as DNA: TGTGCCAGCAGTGAAGCGACGACTAGCGACTACGAGCAGTACTTC.

This clone has only one observation. V is TRBV5-1 and J is TRBJ1-1; no firm D call. CDR3 length equals 13 residues. V lost 4 bases to trimming and J lost 4 bases, with 11 bases between them. Germline V gives CDR1 SGHRS, CDR2 YFSETQ. Here the CDR3 reads CASSRDLPTEAFF. The CDR3 DNA reads as TGCGCCAGCAGCCGAGACCTTCCCACTGAAGCTTTCTTT.